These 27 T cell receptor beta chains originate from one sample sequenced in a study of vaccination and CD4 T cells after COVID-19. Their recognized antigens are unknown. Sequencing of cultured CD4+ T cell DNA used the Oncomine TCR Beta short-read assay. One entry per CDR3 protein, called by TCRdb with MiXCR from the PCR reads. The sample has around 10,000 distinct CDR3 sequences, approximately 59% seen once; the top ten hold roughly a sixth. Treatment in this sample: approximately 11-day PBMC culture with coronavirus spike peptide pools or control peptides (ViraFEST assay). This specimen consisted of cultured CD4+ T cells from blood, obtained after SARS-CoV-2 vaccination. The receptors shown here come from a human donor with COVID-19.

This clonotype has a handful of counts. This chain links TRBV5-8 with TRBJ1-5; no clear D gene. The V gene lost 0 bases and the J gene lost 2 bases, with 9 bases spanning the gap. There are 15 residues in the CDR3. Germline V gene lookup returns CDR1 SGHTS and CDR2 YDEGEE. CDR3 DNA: TGTGCCAGCAGCTTGGCCGTCGGGGGCAATCAGCCCCAGCATTTT. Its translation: CASSLAVGGNQPQHF.

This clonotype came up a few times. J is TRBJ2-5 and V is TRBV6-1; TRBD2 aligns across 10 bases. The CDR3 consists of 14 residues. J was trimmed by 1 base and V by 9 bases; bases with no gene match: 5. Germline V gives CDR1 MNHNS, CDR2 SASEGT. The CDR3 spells CASSSGGLQETQYF. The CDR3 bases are TGTGCCAGTTCTAGCGGGGGCCTCCAAGAGACCCAGTACTTC.

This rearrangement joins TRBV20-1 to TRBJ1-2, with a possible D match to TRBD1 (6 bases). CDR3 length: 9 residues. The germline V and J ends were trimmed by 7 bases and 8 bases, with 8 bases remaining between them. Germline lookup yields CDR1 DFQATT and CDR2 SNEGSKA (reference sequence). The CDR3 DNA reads TGCAGTGAAGGACAGGGCTACACCTTC. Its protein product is CSEGQGYTF.

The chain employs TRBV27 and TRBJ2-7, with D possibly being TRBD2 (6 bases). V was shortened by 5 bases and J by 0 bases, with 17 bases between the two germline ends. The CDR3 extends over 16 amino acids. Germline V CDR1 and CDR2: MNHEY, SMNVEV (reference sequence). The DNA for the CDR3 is TGTGCCAGCAGTAGATCGGGGGTGATGAGCTCCTACGAGCAGTACTTC. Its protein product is CASSRSGVMSSYEQYF.

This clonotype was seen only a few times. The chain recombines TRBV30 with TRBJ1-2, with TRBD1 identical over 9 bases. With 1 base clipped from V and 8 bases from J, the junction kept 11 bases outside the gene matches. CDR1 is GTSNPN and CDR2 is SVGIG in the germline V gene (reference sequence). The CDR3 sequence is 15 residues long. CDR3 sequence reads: CAWSETEQGAGGYTF. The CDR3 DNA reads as TGTGCCTGGAGTGAGACCGAACAGGGGGCGGGAGGCTACACCTTC.

CDR3 coding DNA: TGTGCCTGGACGAGGGGGGTCCCAGAGACCCAGTACTTC. It translates to CAWTRGVPETQYF. The chain combines TRBV30 with TRBJ2-5; D could derive from TRBD1 or TRBD2 (6 bases each). Trimming removed 4 bases at V and 4 bases at J, with 13 bases between. The CDR3 has 13 amino acids. The germline gives CDR1 GTSNPN, CDR2 SVGIG (reference sequence).

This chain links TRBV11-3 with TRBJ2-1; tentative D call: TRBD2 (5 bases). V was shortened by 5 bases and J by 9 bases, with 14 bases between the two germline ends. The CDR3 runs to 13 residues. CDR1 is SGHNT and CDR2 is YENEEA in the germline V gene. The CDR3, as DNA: TGTGCCAGCAGCATCCTAGGAGGCACTGAGCAGTTCTTC. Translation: CASSILGGTEQFF. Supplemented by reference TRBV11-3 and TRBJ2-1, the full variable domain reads EAGVVQSPRYKIIEKKQPVAFWCNPISGHNTLYWYLQNLGQGPELLIRYENEEAVDDSQLPKDRFSAERLKGVDSTLKIQPAELGDSAVYLCASSILGGTEQFFGPGTRLTVL.

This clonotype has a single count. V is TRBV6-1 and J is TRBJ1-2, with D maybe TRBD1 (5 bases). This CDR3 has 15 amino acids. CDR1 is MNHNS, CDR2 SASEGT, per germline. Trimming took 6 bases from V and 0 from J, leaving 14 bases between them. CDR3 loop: CASRARQSANYGYTF. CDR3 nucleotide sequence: TGTGCCAGCAGGGCCAGACAGAGCGCTAACTATGGCTACACCTTC.

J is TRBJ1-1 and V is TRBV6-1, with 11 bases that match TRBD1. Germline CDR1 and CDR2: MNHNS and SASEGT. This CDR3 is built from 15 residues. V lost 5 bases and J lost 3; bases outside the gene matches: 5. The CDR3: CASSRTGGVHTEAFF. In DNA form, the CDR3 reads TGTGCCAGCAGTCGGACAGGGGGCGTCCACACTGAAGCTTTCTTT.

DNA of the CDR3: TGTGCCAGCAGTTCCGCGGACAGGGGCTATGGCTACACCTTC. Protein product: CASSSADRGYGYTF. The gene calls are TRBV6-5 and TRBJ1-2; 9 positions match TRBD1. Germline-derived CDR1 and CDR2 are MNHEY and SVGAGI. V dropped 4 bases and J dropped 4; count of bases not matched to a gene: 4. The CDR3 extends over 14 amino acids.

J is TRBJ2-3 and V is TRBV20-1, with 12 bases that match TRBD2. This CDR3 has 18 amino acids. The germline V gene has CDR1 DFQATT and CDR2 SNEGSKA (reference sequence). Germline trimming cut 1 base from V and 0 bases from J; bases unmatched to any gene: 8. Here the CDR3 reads CSARGASGGGPSTDTQYF. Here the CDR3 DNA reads TGCAGTGCTAGAGGGGCTAGCGGGGGGGGACCTAGCACAGATACGCAGTATTTT.

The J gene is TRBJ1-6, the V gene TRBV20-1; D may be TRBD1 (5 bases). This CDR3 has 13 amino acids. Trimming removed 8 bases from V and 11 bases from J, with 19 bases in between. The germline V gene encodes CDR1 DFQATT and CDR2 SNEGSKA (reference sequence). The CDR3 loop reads CSPHDSVGPPLHF. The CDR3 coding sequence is TGCAGTCCTCACGACAGCGTCGGGCCACCCCTCCACTTT.

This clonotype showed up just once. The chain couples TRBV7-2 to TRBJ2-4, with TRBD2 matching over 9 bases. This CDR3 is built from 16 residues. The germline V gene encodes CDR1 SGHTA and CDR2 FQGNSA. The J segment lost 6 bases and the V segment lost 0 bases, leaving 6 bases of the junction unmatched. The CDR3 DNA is TGTGCCAGCAGCTTAGCCGCGGGGGGGCGGGGAAACATTCAGTACTTC. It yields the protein CASSLAAGGRGNIQYF.

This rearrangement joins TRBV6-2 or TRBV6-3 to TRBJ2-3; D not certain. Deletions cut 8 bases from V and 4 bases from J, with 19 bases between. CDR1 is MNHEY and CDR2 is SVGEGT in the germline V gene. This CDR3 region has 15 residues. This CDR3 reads CASGGFGRTADTQYF. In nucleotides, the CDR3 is TGTGCCAGCGGCGGTTTCGGGCGCACCGCAGATACGCAGTATTTT.

The CDR3 is CSVEDQGKTQYF. The CDR3 DNA reads TGCAGCGTTGAAGATCAGGGGAAGACCCAGTACTTC. V and J are TRBV29-1 and TRBJ2-5, with D possibly TRBD1 on 6 matching bases. Germline lookup yields CDR1 SQVTM and CDR2 ANQGSEA. The CDR3 has 12 amino acids. V was pared by 0 bases and J by 6 bases, with 8 bases between.

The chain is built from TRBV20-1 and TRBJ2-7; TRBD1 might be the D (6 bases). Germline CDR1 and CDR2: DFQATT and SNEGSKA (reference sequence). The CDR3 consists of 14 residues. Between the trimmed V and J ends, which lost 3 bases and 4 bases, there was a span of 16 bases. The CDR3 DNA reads TGCAGTGCTAGGATCGCACAGGGTAAATACGAGCAGTACTTC. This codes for CSARIAQGKYEQYF.

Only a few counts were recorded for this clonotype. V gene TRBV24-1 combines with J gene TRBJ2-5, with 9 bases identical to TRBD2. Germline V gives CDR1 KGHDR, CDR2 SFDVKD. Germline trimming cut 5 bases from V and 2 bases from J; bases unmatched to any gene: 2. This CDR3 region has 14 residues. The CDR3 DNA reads TGTGCCACCAGTGCGGCGGGGGGGCAAGAGACCCAGTACTTC. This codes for CATSAAGGQETQYF.

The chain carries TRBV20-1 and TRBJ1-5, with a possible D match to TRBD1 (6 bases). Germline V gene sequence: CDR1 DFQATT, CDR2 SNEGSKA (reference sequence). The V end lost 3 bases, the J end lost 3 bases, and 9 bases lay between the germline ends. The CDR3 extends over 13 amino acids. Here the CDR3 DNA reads TGCAGTGCTAGTCAGGGGACCAATCAGCCCCAGCATTTT. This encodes CSASQGTNQPQHF.

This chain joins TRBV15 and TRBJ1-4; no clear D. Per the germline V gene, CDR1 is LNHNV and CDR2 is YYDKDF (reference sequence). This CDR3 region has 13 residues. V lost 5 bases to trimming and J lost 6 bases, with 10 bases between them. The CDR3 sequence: CATSWRVDEKLFF. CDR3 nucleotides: TGTGCCACCAGCTGGAGGGTTGATGAAAAACTGTTTTTT.

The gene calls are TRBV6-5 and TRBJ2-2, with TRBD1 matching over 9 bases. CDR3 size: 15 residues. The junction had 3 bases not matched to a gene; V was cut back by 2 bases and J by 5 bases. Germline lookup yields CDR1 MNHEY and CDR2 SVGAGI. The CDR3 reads CASSYIGQGTGELFF. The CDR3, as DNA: TGTGCCAGCAGTTACATCGGACAGGGGACCGGGGAGCTGTTTTTT.

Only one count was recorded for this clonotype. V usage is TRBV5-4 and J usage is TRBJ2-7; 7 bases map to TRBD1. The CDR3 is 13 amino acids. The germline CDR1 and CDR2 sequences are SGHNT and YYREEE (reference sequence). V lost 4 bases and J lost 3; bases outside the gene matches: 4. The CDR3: CASSRRDSYEQYF. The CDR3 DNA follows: TGTGCCAGCAGCCGCCGGGACAGCTACGAGCAGTACTTC.

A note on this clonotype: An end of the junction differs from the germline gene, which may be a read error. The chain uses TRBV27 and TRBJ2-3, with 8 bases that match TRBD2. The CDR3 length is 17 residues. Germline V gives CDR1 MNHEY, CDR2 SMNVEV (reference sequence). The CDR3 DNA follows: TGTGCCAGTAGTTTATTAGTGGGGGTCGGGGGGGTTGATACGCAGTATTTT. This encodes CASSLLVGVGGVDTQYF.

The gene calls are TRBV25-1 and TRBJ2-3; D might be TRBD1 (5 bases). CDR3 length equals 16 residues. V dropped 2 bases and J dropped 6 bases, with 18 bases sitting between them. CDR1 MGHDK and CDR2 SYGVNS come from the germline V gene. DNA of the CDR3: TGTGCCAGCAGTGAAGGGTCGGGCAGGGCGAGGGATACGCAGTATTTT. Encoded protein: CASSEGSGRARDTQYF. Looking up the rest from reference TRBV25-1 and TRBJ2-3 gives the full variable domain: EADIYQTPRYLVIGTGKKITLECSQTMGHDKMYWYQQDPGMELHLIHYSYGVNSTEKGDLSSESTVSRIRTEHFPLTLESARPSHTSQYLCASSEGSGRARDTQYFGPGTRLTVL.

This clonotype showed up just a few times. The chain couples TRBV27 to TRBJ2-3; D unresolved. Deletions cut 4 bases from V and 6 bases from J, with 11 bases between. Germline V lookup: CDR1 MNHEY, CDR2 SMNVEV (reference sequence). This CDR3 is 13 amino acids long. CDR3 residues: CASSWTYKDTQYF. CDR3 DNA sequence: TGTGCCAGCAGTTGGACCTATAAGGATACGCAGTATTTT.

CDR3 sequence: CASSQQGRGANVLTF. The CDR3 coding sequence is TGTGCCAGCAGCCAACAGGGGCGGGGGGCCAACGTCCTGACTTTC. The V gene is TRBV7-3, the J gene TRBJ2-6; 7 bases fit TRBD1. Per germline, CDR1 SGHTA and CDR2 FQGTGA. The V gene end was trimmed by 5 bases and the J gene end by 4 bases; junction bases not matched to a gene: 5. The CDR3 totals 15 residues.

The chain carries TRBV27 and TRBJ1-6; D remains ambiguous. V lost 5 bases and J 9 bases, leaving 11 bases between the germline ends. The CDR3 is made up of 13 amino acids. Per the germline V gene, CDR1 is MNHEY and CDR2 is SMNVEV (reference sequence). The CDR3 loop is CASSLRQGSPLHF. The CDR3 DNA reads TGTGCCAGCAGTCTCCGACAAGGTTCACCCCTCCACTTT.

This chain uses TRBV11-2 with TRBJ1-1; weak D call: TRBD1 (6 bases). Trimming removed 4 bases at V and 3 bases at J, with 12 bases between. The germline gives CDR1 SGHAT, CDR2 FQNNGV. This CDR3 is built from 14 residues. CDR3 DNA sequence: TGTGCCAGCAGCTCCCAAGGGGGGCACACTGAAGCTTTCTTT. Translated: CASSSQGGHTEAFF.